This T cell receptor (beta chain) was identified in a study of blood T cell repertoires in COVID-19. Looking at the study overall: The samples span acute and convalescent COVID-19 from the United States, Italy and Spain. T cells, B-cell-depleted T cells, or PBMCs supplied cDNA or gDNA.

Trimming cost V 0 bases and J 7 bases; bases outside gene matches: 9. The CDR3 runs 17 residues. CDR1 and CDR2 (germline): LGHDT, YNNKEL (reference sequence). In the authors' methods: It was from reference gene primer amplification that nucleated cell counts were estimated. Assay: immunoSEQ multiplex PCR; the TCRdb copy retains only in-frame clones and omits some. V and J calls and clone size are given by that table; D and trimming were obtained from the DNA. The profile shows about 200,000 clones, approximately 84% of them singletons. The J gene is TRBJ2-2, the V gene TRBV3-1 (or the pseudogene TRBV3-2); 9 bases map to TRBD2. The specimen sequenced was peripheral blood. This clonotype was sampled from a woman in her seventies with active or convalescent COVID-19. In DNA form, the CDR3 reads TGTGCCAGCAGCCAAGAGAGCCTAGCGGGAATAAACGGGGAGCTGTTTTTT. The encoded protein is CASSQESLAGINGELFF.